This T cell receptor beta chain is drawn from a study of radiotherapy plus CTLA-4 blockade in lung cancer. At the level of the study: Disease control was seen in about 34% of patients, objective responses in roughly 19%.

Measured with immunoSEQ multiplex PCR; TCRdb has only the in-frame clones, and not every one. Here the sample spans 90,000 to 150,000 clones, about four fifths being singletons. Germline CDR1 reads SQVTM; CDR2 reads ANQGSEA. The CDR3 consists of 15 residues. The V end lost 5 bases, the J end lost 2 bases, and 16 bases lay between the germline ends. The specimen comprised peripheral blood, sampled from a patient treated with radiotherapy plus ipilimumab. This TCR was sampled from a human donor with non-small cell lung cancer who had a partial response to radiotherapy plus ipilimumab. The chain recombines TRBV29-1 with TRBJ2-1; D possibly corresponds to TRBD1 (6 bases). CDR3 loop: CSVMGAAETYNEQFF. CDR3 nucleotide sequence: TGCAGCGTTATGGGGGCAGCGGAGACCTACAATGAGCAGTTCTTC.